The clone carrying this TCR beta chain occurred a few times. The V gene's germline CDR1 is GTSNPN and CDR2 SVGIG (reference sequence). The CDR3 has 10 amino acids. Trimming took off 8 bases at V and 5 bases at J, with 9 bases between the two ends. This specimen comes from a study of cytomegalovirus exposure and HLA in healthy donors. The PCR made use of 60 Vbeta and 13 Jbeta primers. Profiled with immunoSEQ multiplex PCR; TCRdb holds only in-frame clones, not every one. The table records about 190,000 clones, 65% to 75% of them present only once. The chain uses TRBV30 and TRBJ1-2; tentatively, D is TRBD1 (5 bases). The sequence was collected from a man aged 25-45 years in good health and CMV-seropositive. Sequencing used PBMCs. The CDR3 DNA sequence: TGTGCCGGCGGGACGTATGGCTACACCTTC. It translates to CAGGTYGYTF.